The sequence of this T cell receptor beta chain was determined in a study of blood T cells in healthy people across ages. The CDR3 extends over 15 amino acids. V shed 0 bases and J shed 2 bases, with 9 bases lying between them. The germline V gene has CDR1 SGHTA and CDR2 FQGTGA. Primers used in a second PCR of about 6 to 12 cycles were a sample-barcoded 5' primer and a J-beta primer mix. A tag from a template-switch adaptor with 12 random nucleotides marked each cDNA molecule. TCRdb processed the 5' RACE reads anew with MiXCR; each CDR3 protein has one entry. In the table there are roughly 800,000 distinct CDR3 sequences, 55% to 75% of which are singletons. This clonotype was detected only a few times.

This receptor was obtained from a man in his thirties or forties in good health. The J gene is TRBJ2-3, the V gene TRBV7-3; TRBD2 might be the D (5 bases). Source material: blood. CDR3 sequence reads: CASSLTGIHTDTQYF. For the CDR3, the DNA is TGTGCCAGCAGCTTAACCGGGATCCACACAGATACGCAGTATTTT.